A single sample is the source of the 22 T cell receptor beta chains below, sequenced in a study of T cell responses to AZD1222 COVID-19 vaccine. Assay used: immunoSEQ multiplex PCR; TCRdb lists only in-frame clones, some missing. The table has 180,000 or so clones, 80% to 95% seen once. The sample was peripheral blood, taken on day 0 of AZD1222 vaccination. The source is an adult in good health.

The CDR3: CASSRREDYQPQHF. For the CDR3, the DNA is TGTGCCAGTAGTAGGCGGGAGGATTATCAGCCCCAGCATTTT. The chain joins TRBV19 to TRBJ1-5; D gene unclear. This CDR3 comprises 14 residues. The ends were cut back, 4 bases at V and 5 bases at J, with 12 bases in the middle. CDR1 LNHDA and CDR2 SQIVND come from the germline V gene (reference sequence).

The genes are TRBV19 and TRBJ1-2; 7 nucleotides agree with TRBD1. With V trimmed by 7 bases and J by 1 base, 6 bases remained unmatched. The CDR3 totals 14 residues. CDR1 is LNHDA and CDR2 is SQIVND in the germline V gene (reference sequence). This chain's CDR3 is CASKGTDLNYGYTF. The CDR3 DNA follows: TGTGCCAGTAAGGGGACAGACCTTAACTATGGCTACACCTTC.

CDR3 residues: CASSLAGSSYNEQFF. The CDR3 bases are TGTGCCAGCAGTTTAGCGGGGAGCTCCTACAATGAGCAGTTCTTC. The genes are TRBV28 and TRBJ2-1; a weak D match, TRBD2 (6 bases). The V end was cut by 2 bases, the J end by 0 bases, with 8 bases between. CDR3 length equals 15 residues. Germline CDR1 MDHEN, CDR2 SYDVKM.

V usage is TRBV19 and J usage is TRBJ1-4; D ambiguous. Looked up from germline, CDR1 is LNHDA and CDR2 is SQIVND (reference sequence). Trimming stripped 6 bases from V and 5 bases from J, with 13 bases between. The CDR3 sequence is 14 residues long. This CDR3 reads CASRPGPFNEKLFF. Written as DNA, the CDR3 is TGTGCCAGTAGACCGGGTCCCTTCAATGAAAAACTGTTTTTT.

The chain employs TRBV5-1 and TRBJ2-7, with 9 positions matching TRBD1. This CDR3 is built from 17 residues. J gave up 1 base and V 2 bases, and 10 bases lay outside the gene matches. CDR1 SGHRS and CDR2 YFSETQ come from the germline V gene. CDR3 loop: CASSFVTGTGKSYEQYF. CDR3 bases: TGCGCCAGCAGCTTCGTAACCGGGACAGGGAAATCCTACGAGCAGTACTTC.

The CDR3 sequence is CASSPEGATNQPQHF. Here the CDR3 DNA reads TGCGCCAGCAGCCCGGAAGGGGCGACAAATCAGCCCCAGCATTTT. The chain has TRBV5-1 and TRBJ1-5; perhaps TRBD1 as D (5 bases). This CDR3 spans 15 amino acids. The germline gives CDR1 SGHRS, CDR2 YFSETQ. V lost 4 bases and J 4 bases, leaving 15 bases between the germline ends.

The chain links TRBV7-9 to TRBJ2-1; D gene ambiguous. This CDR3 has 12 residues. CDR1 is SEHNR and CDR2 is FQNEAQ in the germline V gene (reference sequence). With 5 bases removed from V and 9 bases from J, the gap between germline ends came to 11 bases. Here the CDR3 DNA reads TGTGCCAGCAGCGAAGTCTCTATTGAGCAGTTCTTC. Residues: CASSEVSIEQFF.

This chain joins TRBV14 and TRBJ2-5, with D possibly matching TRBD1 (5 bases). Germline assignment: CDR1 SGHDN and CDR2 FVKESK. V lost 8 bases and J lost 5, with 21 bases in between. This CDR3 comprises 15 residues. This CDR3 reads CASAALPGATETQYF. The CDR3 bases are TGTGCCAGCGCCGCGCTCCCTGGGGCCACGGAGACCCAGTACTTC.

In this sample, this clone turned up a few times. The gene calls are TRBV4-2 and TRBJ2-3; 8 bases line up with TRBD2. J lost 4 bases, V lost 0 bases, and 6 bases had no gene match. CDR3 size: 16 residues. Germline values: CDR1 LGHNA, CDR2 YNFKEQ. The CDR3 loop reads CASSQESGGPADTQYF. The CDR3 nucleotides are TGTGCCAGCAGCCAAGAGTCGGGAGGGCCCGCAGATACGCAGTATTTT.

This rearrangement joins TRBV10-3 to TRBJ2-7, with 10 bases aligning to TRBD2. CDR1 is ENHRY and CDR2 is SYGVKD in the germline V gene. The CDR3 length is 20 residues. V shed 5 bases, J shed 2 bases, and the junction held 21 bases outside the gene matches. CDR3 DNA: TGTGCCATCAGTAGGAATGAGGGTAGGCTAGCGGGAGCGCCACCCTACGAGCAGTACTTC. It encodes CAISRNEGRLAGAPPYEQYF.

This clone came up once. V usage is TRBV10-2 and J usage is TRBJ1-1, with 10 bases that match TRBD1. The CDR3 has 13 amino acids. Per the germline V gene, CDR1 is WSHSY and CDR2 is SAAADI. The V segment lost 3 bases and the J segment 10 bases; nucleotides outside the gene matches: 5. The CDR3 DNA reads as TGCGCCAGCAGTGACGCTAGGACAGGGGGAGCTTTCTTT. Its translation: CASSDARTGGAFF.

The CDR3 here is CASGDIDSYNEQFF. CDR3 DNA sequence: TGTGCCAGCGGGGACATTGACTCCTACAATGAGCAGTTCTTC. V gene TRBV27 combines with J gene TRBJ2-1; a possible D gene is TRBD1 (6 bases). The CDR3 length is 14 residues. V lost 8 bases and J 0 bases, leaving 11 bases between the germline ends. Germline V gene sequence: CDR1 MNHEY, CDR2 SMNVEV (reference sequence).

J is TRBJ2-3 and V is TRBV9; 8 nucleotides match TRBD1. CDR3 length: 16 amino acids. The V gene's germline CDR1 is SGDLS and CDR2 YYNGEE. The V gene end was trimmed by 0 bases and the J gene end by 6 bases; junction bases not matched to a gene: 9. Here the CDR3 DNA reads TGTGCCAGCAGCGTAGCTGCAGGGGGCGGCGGGGATACGCAGTATTTT. It yields the protein CASSVAAGGGGDTQYF.

This clone showed up just once. This chain links TRBV11-1 with TRBJ1-1; no firm D call. CDR1 is SGHAT and CDR2 is FQDESV in the germline V gene (reference sequence). Trimming cost V 1 base and J 2 bases, with 5 bases left between them. The length of the CDR3 is 13 residues. The CDR3, as DNA: TGTGCCAGCAGCTTAGGGGAAAACACTGAAGCTTTCTTT. This codes for CASSLGENTEAFF.

The V gene is TRBV18, the J gene TRBJ1-2; D is unresolved. V was clipped by 3 bases and J by 0 bases, with 8 bases between them. The CDR3 spans 14 residues. Germline loops: CDR1 KGHSH, CDR2 LQKENI. The CDR3 coding sequence is TGTGCCAGCTCACCGGACGGTTCTAACTATGGCTACACCTTC. Protein sequence: CASSPDGSNYGYTF.

The genes are TRBV6-1 and TRBJ2-1, with TRBD2 matching over 8 bases. The CDR3 covers 16 residues. V gave up 4 bases and J gave up 5 bases; unmatched junction bases: 10. CDR1 is MNHNS, CDR2 SASEGT, per germline. This CDR3 reads CASSVSGAGAHNEQFF. As DNA, the CDR3 is TGTGCCAGCAGTGTCTCGGGAGCGGGAGCCCACAATGAGCAGTTCTTC.

This chain links TRBV3-1 (or the pseudogene TRBV3-2) with TRBJ1-1; maybe TRBD1 (6 bases). From germline, CDR1 is LGHDT and CDR2 YNNKEL (reference sequence). The germline V and J ends were trimmed by 1 base and 8 bases, with 14 bases remaining between them. CDR3 length equals 14 residues. CDR3 in DNA: TGTGCCAGCAGCCAAGGGACAGCTGGCTGGGAAGCTTTCTTT. This encodes CASSQGTAGWEAFF.

V and J are TRBV10-3 and TRBJ2-2; 10 bases line up with TRBD2. With V trimmed by 10 bases and J by 4 bases, 6 bases remained unmatched. Germline CDR1 is ENHRY and CDR2 is SYGVKD. The CDR3 is 14 amino acids. This CDR3 reads CATGTSDSTGELFF. CDR3 in DNA: TGTGCCACCGGGACTAGCGATAGCACCGGGGAGCTGTTTTTT.

The V and J genes are TRBV19 and TRBJ2-7; D is perhaps TRBD1 (5 bases). V lost 3 bases to trimming and J lost 2 bases, with 17 bases between them. This CDR3 has 16 amino acids. In germline, CDR1 is LNHDA, CDR2 SQIVND (reference sequence). The CDR3 region is CASSIAGAGVPYEQYF. The DNA for the CDR3 is TGTGCCAGTAGTATTGCTGGGGCAGGTGTTCCCTACGAGCAGTACTTC.

The chain is built from TRBV18 and TRBJ1-5; 10 positions agree with TRBD1. Trimming cost V 5 bases and J 1 base; bases outside gene matches: 2. The CDR3 spans 15 residues. Germline V gene data show CDR1 as KGHSH and CDR2 as LQKENI. CDR3 protein: CASSTDRGSNQPQHF. In nucleotides, the CDR3 is TGTGCCAGCTCAACGGACAGGGGGAGCAATCAGCCCCAGCATTTT.

V usage is TRBV29-1 and J usage is TRBJ2-1; D gene ambiguous. The CDR3 loop spans 12 amino acids. Germline-derived CDR1 and CDR2 are SQVTM and ANQGSEA. Trimming pared 4 bases from V and 5 bases from J, leaving 9 bases between. Here the CDR3 DNA reads TGCAGCGTTGCCCGGCAGAACAATGAGCAGTTCTTC. This sequence encodes CSVARQNNEQFF.

This chain uses TRBV11-2 with TRBJ1-2; tentative D call: TRBD1 (6 bases). V lost 5 bases, J lost 1 base, and 14 bases lay in between. The germline gives CDR1 SGHAT, CDR2 FQNNGV. The CDR3 contains 15 residues. CDR3 DNA: TGTGCCAGCAGCCTACAGGGAGGGCATAACTATGGCTACACCTTC. It specifies CASSLQGGHNYGYTF.